This T cell receptor beta chain was retrieved from a study of T cell responses to AZD1222 COVID-19 vaccine. Study-level results: At 160-218 and 743-854, vaccine-associated CD4 TCRs were dominant, and they spanned spike. An increase in Spike-specific TCR breadth and depth was observed after two AZD1222 doses. The study sampled repertoires only after the peak T cell response.

Comment on this clone: Antigen specificity is unknown.

Data came from immunoSEQ multiplex PCR; TCRdb stores just in-frame clones and leaves some out. The sample lists about 180,000 clones; 90% to 95% were seen once. The material was peripheral blood, obtained 28 days after the second AZD1222 dose. The receptor comes from an adult who received the AZD1222 COVID-19 vaccine.

CDR3 protein: CASSQTVPYEQYF. As DNA, the CDR3 is TGCGCCAGCAGCCAAACTGTGCCCTACGAGCAGTACTTC. The gene calls are TRBV4-1 and TRBJ2-7; no clear D gene. Germline values: CDR1 MGHRA, CDR2 YSYEKL. CDR3 size: 13 residues. Trimming pared 2 bases from V and 2 bases from J, leaving 7 bases between.